A selection of T cell receptor beta chains follows, all from one sample in a study of blood T cell repertoires in COVID-19. Sequenced by immunoSEQ multiplex PCR; TCRdb stores in-frame clones only, minus some. This table holds over 100,000 clones, 75% to 85% found once. Sequencing used peripheral blood. These receptors were obtained from a man between 65 and 85 years old with acute or convalescent COVID-19. Each CDR3 is given without its conserved first and last residue. Size values are once, few and many counts, or a class for expanded clones, and some rows have none.

V,size,J,CDR3
TRBV9,NA,TRBJ2-7,ASSVVPQGEQY
TRBV10-3,NA,TRBJ2-5,AISSGTSGAGWETQY
TRBV28,once,TRBJ2-4,ASREGQGGIQY
TRBV4-1,NA,TRBJ2-2,ASSHTSGSPSNTGELF
TRBV5-6,NA,TRBJ2-2,ASSRGQGANTGELF
TRBV29-1,NA,TRBJ2-7,SVEIGYEQY
TRBV9,once,TRBJ2-1,ASSGGLAGGANEQF
TRBV12-1,NA,TRBJ2-1,ASSKLGQGAGNEQF
TRBV1,NA,TRBJ2-2,TSSQVSGGTYTGELF
TRBV10-1,few,TRBJ2-3,ASSESSSGYRSTDTQY
TRBV5-1,few,TRBJ2-7,ASSGGGLAGGDEQY
TRBV10-3,NA,TRBJ2-3,AISDKRGNSTDTQY
TRBV5-4,few,TRBJ2-6,ASSLVREASGANVLT
TRBV5-1,NA,TRBJ1-1,ASSLQTDSYTEAF
TRBV5-1,NA,TRBJ2-5,ASSLAIGVRAQY
TRBV5-4,NA,TRBJ1-6,ASSFTGQKGSPLH
TRBV7-2,few,TRBJ1-4,ASSLTGKRTNEKLF
TRBV11-2,NA,TRBJ1-1,ASSLHRMNTEAF
TRBV7-3,NA,TRBJ2-3,ASSPWDYAPDTQY
TRBV5-6,once,TRBJ1-1,ASSPGQGANTEAF
TRBV7-3,NA,TRBJ1-1,ASSSGEGGEAF
TRBV28,NA,TRBJ2-7,ASSSAATYEQY
TRBV6-5,NA,TRBJ1-1,ASSYEGAMGNTEAF
TRBV19,NA,TRBJ2-7,ASSPAGQGSSYEQY
TRBV28,NA,TRBJ2-7,ASRGTGAKPYEQY
TRBV6-6,NA,TRBJ2-7,ASRPRQGAYEQY
TRBV20-1,NA,TRBJ1-2,SAPRDYGYT
TRBV28,NA,TRBJ2-6,ASRIPLSGANVLT
TRBV29-1,NA,TRBJ2-5,SVDTAGQWETQY
TRBV9,NA,TRBJ1-6,ASSVEGAADSPLH
TRBV28,NA,TRBJ2-2,ASMSGGRTGELF
TRBV10-3,NA,TRBJ2-2,ASGQGPNTGELF
TRBV2,NA,TRBJ1-1,ASSEALRKAQRGAFFLETEAF
TRBV7-3,once,TRBJ2-1,ASSLREGPHEQF
TRBV6-6,NA,TRBJ2-1,ASSYSRLASKF
TRBV6-2/TRBV6-3,NA,TRBJ2-5,ASSSGLAGQETQY
TRBV29-1,NA,TRBJ1-5,SVEIGQGNQPQH
TRBV18,NA,TRBJ2-7,ASSPRDRADEQY
TRBV3-1/TRBV3-2,once,TRBJ2-7,ASSTTLQGIHEQY
TRBV5-1,NA,TRBJ2-7,ASSPTSGSSEQY
TRBV13,NA,TRBJ1-6,ASSAAGTGNSPLH
TRBV19,NA,TRBJ2-1,ASSKGLAGALTDSSYNEQF
TRBV7-2,few,TRBJ2-7,ASSFGQGSYEQY
TRBV5-1,once,TRBJ1-3,ASSLKAGGNQQNTIY
TRBV3-1/TRBV3-2,few,TRBJ1-1,ASRPFYRTGGTNTEAF
TRBV9,NA,TRBJ2-6,ASSHTPDRPGSGANVLT
TRBV7-9,few,TRBJ1-1,ASSRDQVSTEAF
TRBV7-3,once,TRBJ1-5,ASSLTFDQPQH
TRBV6-5,NA,TRBJ2-7,ASSPTIQTGREQY